The T cell receptor beta chain under discussion was sequenced for a study of Ad26.COV2.S vaccination and SARS-CoV-2 variants. In the study overall: By the intramuscular route, Ad26.COV2.S was given once, or twice 56 days apart.

Study observations and caveats: A substantial breadth of spike-specific CD8+ and CD4+ T cell responses after vaccination has been reported.

Germline loops: CDR1 LGHDT, CDR2 YNNKEL (reference sequence). The CDR3 is made up of 16 amino acids. V lost 2 bases to trimming and J lost 2 bases, with 13 bases between them. The table came from immunoSEQ multiplex PCR; TCRdb's copy has only in-frame clones and leaves some out. The sample lists around 380,000 clones; about nine tenths were seen once. Concerning this clone: The antigen remains unidentified.

The treatment is: over 15 received Ad26.COV2.S at low or high dose, single or two shots; several received placebo; per-sample allocation not given. Samples came from day 63 after the first vaccine or placebo injection. Adults aged 18-55 years in Boston included the donor. This chain connects TRBV3-1 (or the pseudogene TRBV3-2) to TRBJ1-3; weak D call: TRBD1 (5 bases). The material was peripheral blood, obtained in a trial of Ad26.COV2.S vaccine versus placebo. The receptor was derived from a person aged 18-65 years who received the Ad26.COV2.S COVID-19 vaccine or a placebo. The CDR3 coding sequence is TGTGCCAGCAGCCAATTTTCCGGGGCTACTGGAAACACCATATATTTT. Its protein is CASSQFSGATGNTIYF.